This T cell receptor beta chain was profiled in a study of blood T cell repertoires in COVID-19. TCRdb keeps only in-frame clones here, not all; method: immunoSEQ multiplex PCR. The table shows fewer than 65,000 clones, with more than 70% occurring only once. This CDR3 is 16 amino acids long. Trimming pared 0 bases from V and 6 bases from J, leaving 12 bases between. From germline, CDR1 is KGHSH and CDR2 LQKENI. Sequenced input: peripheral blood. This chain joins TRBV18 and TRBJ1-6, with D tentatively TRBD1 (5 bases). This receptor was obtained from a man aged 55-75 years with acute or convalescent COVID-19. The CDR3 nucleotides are TGTGCCAGCTCACCACCGACCGGGACTGTTAATTCACCCCTCCACTTT. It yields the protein CASSPPTGTVNSPLHF.